These 11 T cell receptor beta chains originate from one sample sequenced in a study of Ad26.COV2.S vaccination and SARS-CoV-2 variants. Only in-frame clones appear in the TCRdb table, and some are missing; sequencing was by immunoSEQ multiplex PCR. The table includes about 350,000 clones, about 89% detected once. Stated treatment: roughly 18 received Ad26.COV2.S at low or high dose, single or two shots; several received placebo; per-sample allocation not given. Vaccine and placebo recipients were sampled on day 63 after the first injection. This sample comprised peripheral blood, obtained in a trial of Ad26.COV2.S vaccine versus placebo. Every receptor here comes from a person between 18 and 65 years old who received the Ad26.COV2.S COVID-19 vaccine or a placebo.

This chain joins TRBV5-1 and TRBJ2-2, with D perhaps being TRBD1 or TRBD2 (5 bases each). The CDR3 contains 15 residues. V was clipped by 5 bases and J by 8 bases, with 19 bases between them. Germline lookup yields CDR1 SGHRS and CDR2 YFSETQ. The CDR3 DNA reads as TGCGCCAGCAGAACCGGGACGGGAAATCTTGGGGAGCTGTTTTTT. Translated, it gives CASRTGTGNLGELFF.

The V gene is TRBV29-1, the J gene TRBJ2-7, with D perhaps matching TRBD1 or TRBD2 (5 bases each). The germline gives CDR1 SQVTM, CDR2 ANQGSEA. V was pared by 7 bases and J by 2 bases, with 12 bases between. CDR3 length: 12 amino acids. The CDR3 is CSAWDGAYEQYF. CDR3 bases: TGCAGCGCTTGGGACGGAGCCTACGAGCAGTACTTC.

This chain links TRBV19 with TRBJ1-2; D is unresolved. The CDR3 is 13 residues long. Trimming removed 4 bases at V and 5 bases at J, with 11 bases between. Germline assignment: CDR1 LNHDA and CDR2 SQIVND (reference sequence). DNA of the CDR3: TGTGCCAGTAGTACCCCCTCTAGGTATGGCTACACCTTC. Translating it yields CASSTPSRYGYTF.

The V and J genes are TRBV6-2 or TRBV6-3 and TRBJ1-1; no definite D call. V shed 0 bases and J shed 0 bases, with 11 bases lying between them. The CDR3 consists of 16 residues. Germline V lookup: CDR1 MNHEY, CDR2 SVGEGT. The CDR3 here is CASSYSVSAMNTEAFF. In DNA form, the CDR3 reads TGTGCCAGCAGTTACTCGGTTAGCGCAATGAACACTGAAGCTTTCTTT.

This clone came up once. This chain uses TRBV19 with TRBJ2-3; D uncertain. Germline V gene data show CDR1 as LNHDA and CDR2 as SQIVND (reference sequence). Trimming removed 2 bases from V and 6 bases from J, with 3 bases in between. The CDR3 spans 11 residues. This chain's CDR3 is CASSIRDTQYF. In DNA form, the CDR3 reads TGTGCCAGTAGTATACGGGATACGCAGTATTTT.

The V and J genes are TRBV3-1 (or the pseudogene TRBV3-2) and TRBJ2-7; the D is unclear. V was trimmed by 3 bases and J by 4 bases, leaving 16 bases between them. The length of the CDR3 is 15 residues. Germline CDR1 LGHDT, CDR2 YNNKEL (reference sequence). CDR3 in DNA: TGTGCCAGCAGCCAGTCGGTTGCACGGCATTACGAGCAGTACTTC. It specifies CASSQSVARHYEQYF.

About this clone: Other DNA sequences in the sample encode the same CDR3. The chain has TRBV5-4 and TRBJ2-1; TRBD2 matches at 7 bases. The V and J ends lost 0 bases and 2 bases, in that order; junction bases with no gene match: 5. The CDR3 runs 16 residues. The germline V gene has CDR1 SGHNT and CDR2 YYREEE (reference sequence). CDR3 protein: CASSLEGGPTYNEQFF. The DNA of the CDR3 is TGTGCCAGCAGCTTGGAGGGAGGGCCGACCTACAATGAGCAGTTCTTC. Full variable domain (missing parts from reference TRBV5-4 and TRBJ2-1): ETGVTQSPTHLIKTRGQQVTLRCSSQSGHNTVSWYQQALGQGPQFIFQYYREEENGRGNFPPRFSGLQFPNYSSELNVNALELDDSALYLCASSLEGGPTYNEQFFGPGTRLTVL.

The chain joins TRBV19 to TRBJ2-3; 9 bases align to TRBD1. This CDR3 is 14 amino acids long. J lost 4 bases, V lost 4 bases, and 3 bases had no gene match. The germline V gene has CDR1 LNHDA and CDR2 SQIVND (reference sequence). The CDR3 sequence: CASSNTGGSDTQYF. For the CDR3, the DNA is TGTGCCAGTAGTAACACAGGGGGCTCAGATACGCAGTATTTT.

V is TRBV5-1 and J is TRBJ2-1, with D perhaps TRBD2 (6 bases). Deletions cut 4 bases from V and 0 bases from J, with 8 bases between. The CDR3 sequence is 14 residues long. CDR1 is SGHRS, CDR2 YFSETQ, per germline. The CDR3 coding sequence is TGCGCCAGCAGCGGGACTGTCTCCTACAATGAGCAGTTCTTC. Its protein product is CASSGTVSYNEQFF.

The rearrangement links TRBV10-3 to TRBJ2-3, with 9 bases identical to TRBD2. CDR3 length: 16 amino acids. CDR1 and CDR2 from the germline V gene are ENHRY and SYGVKD. Trimming removed 5 bases from V and 4 bases from J; junction bases left unmatched: 10. The CDR3 DNA sequence: TGTGCCATCAGTCTCCATAGCGGGGGAGGAGCAGATACGCAGTATTTT. Translated, it gives CAISLHSGGGADTQYF.

The rearrangement uses TRBV19 and TRBJ2-3, with a tentative D call TRBD1 (6 bases). The V end lost 7 bases, the J end lost 5 bases, and 10 bases lay between the germline ends. In germline, CDR1 is LNHDA, CDR2 SQIVND (reference sequence). CDR3 size: 12 residues. The CDR3 nucleotides read TGTGCCAGTAATAGGGGACAAGATACGCAGTATTTT. It codes for CASNRGQDTQYF.